Listed here are 31 T cell receptor beta chains from one sample, sequenced in a study of blood T cell repertoires in COVID-19. The table came from immunoSEQ multiplex PCR; TCRdb's copy has only in-frame clones and leaves some out. The sample contains about 120,000 clones, around 83% of which appear only once. Specimen: peripheral blood. The receptors shown here come from a man older than 75 with active or convalescent COVID-19.

The V and J genes are TRBV28 and TRBJ1-6; D gene uncertain. Trimming took off 3 bases at V and 7 bases at J, with 10 bases between the two ends. Germline V CDR1 and CDR2: MDHEN, SYDVKM. The length of the CDR3 is 14 residues. CDR3 nucleotides: TGTGCCAGCAGTTTGTTTGGGCTAAATTCACCCCTCCACTTT. Its translation is CASSLFGLNSPLHF.

In its sample, this clone was seen a few times. V and J are TRBV11-2 and TRBJ2-2, with TRBD2 matching 9 bases. Trimming took 5 bases from V and 4 from J; bases not matched to a gene: 2. Germline-derived CDR1 and CDR2 are SGHAT and FQNNGV. The CDR3 extends over 14 amino acids. In DNA form, the CDR3 reads TGTGCCAGCAGCCATAGCGGGGGCACCGGGGAGCTGTTTTTT. The encoded protein is CASSHSGGTGELFF.

The rearrangement joins TRBV6-2 or TRBV6-3 to TRBJ1-2; weak D call: TRBD1 (5 bases). This CDR3 region has 13 residues. The germline V gene has CDR1 MNHEY and CDR2 SVGEGT. Trimming shortened V by 6 bases and J by 2 bases, and 10 bases separated the two germline ends. CDR3 region: CASSQGLNYGYTF. CDR3 nucleotide sequence: TGTGCCAGCAGCCAGGGACTGAACTATGGCTACACCTTC.

Here the CDR3 reads CASSPSLAGIGELFF. The CDR3 DNA reads TGTGCCAGCTCACCTTCGCTAGCGGGGATCGGGGAGCTGTTTTTT. This chain links TRBV18 with TRBJ2-2; 9 bases are shared with TRBD2. Germline trimming cut 3 bases from V and 7 bases from J; bases unmatched to any gene: 6. Looked up from germline, CDR1 is KGHSH and CDR2 is LQKENI. This CDR3 is 15 amino acids long.

The CDR3 here is CASSPRASDPRETQYF. The DNA for the CDR3 is TGTGCCAGCTCCCCGCGGGCTAGCGACCCGCGGGAGACCCAGTACTTC. The chain uses TRBV18 and TRBJ2-5; D might be TRBD2 (6 bases). Trimming shortened V by 6 bases and J by 5 bases, and 22 bases separated the two germline ends. The CDR3 covers 16 residues. Per the germline V gene, CDR1 is KGHSH and CDR2 is LQKENI.

The gene calls are TRBV6-5 and TRBJ1-4; D is perhaps TRBD1 (5 bases). V shed 8 bases and J shed 0 bases, with 13 bases lying between them. The CDR3 totals 15 residues. Germline V gives CDR1 MNHEY, CDR2 SVGAGI. As DNA, the CDR3 is TGTGCCAGCCTTTCCTTCAGGGCAACTAATGAAAAACTGTTTTTT. This gives the protein CASLSFRATNEKLFF.

The chain has TRBV18 and TRBJ1-1; D perhaps matches TRBD1 (6 bases). The V gene's germline CDR1 is KGHSH and CDR2 LQKENI. V lost 3 bases and J lost 0, with 14 bases in between. CDR3 length: 16 amino acids. CDR3 nucleotide sequence: TGTGCCAGCTCACCTGGACAGTCCCCAATGAACACTGAAGCTTTCTTT. Its translation: CASSPGQSPMNTEAFF.

A note on this clone: Within the sample, other DNA sequences also encode this same CDR3. The chain is built from TRBV6-4 and TRBJ1-6, with no clear D. The germline V gene encodes CDR1 MRHNA and CDR2 SNTAGT. V was cut by 0 bases and J by 6 bases, with 3 bases left in between. The length of the CDR3 is 13 residues. DNA of the CDR3: TGTGCCAGCAGTGACTCGAGTAATTCACCCCTCCACTTT. As protein: CASSDSSNSPLHF.

V usage is TRBV9 and J usage is TRBJ2-7; 9 bases align to TRBD1. The CDR3 sequence is 16 residues long. With 2 bases clipped from V and 2 bases from J, the junction kept 8 bases outside the gene matches. CDR1 is SGDLS and CDR2 is YYNGEE in the germline V gene. CDR3 protein: CASSVGPGQGPYEQYF. In DNA, the CDR3 is TGTGCCAGCAGCGTGGGACCGGGACAGGGTCCCTACGAGCAGTACTTC.

The chain joins TRBV4-1 to TRBJ1-5; tentative D call: TRBD1 (6 bases). The germline V gene has CDR1 MGHRA and CDR2 YSYEKL. The CDR3 covers 15 residues. V gave up 0 bases and J gave up 7 bases, with 13 bases separating them. The CDR3 DNA reads TGCGCCAGCAGCCAAGACCACAGGGCAGGGCAGCCCCAGCATTTT. Its protein is CASSQDHRAGQPQHF.

The V and J genes are TRBV27 and TRBJ1-1; 7 bases align to TRBD1. This CDR3 has 19 amino acids. The junction had 20 bases not matched to a gene; V was cut back by 7 bases and J by 0 bases. Germline assignment: CDR1 MNHEY and CDR2 SMNVEV (reference sequence). Here the CDR3 DNA reads TGTGCCAGCACCCCGGGACAGCGCCTTAGAAGTGGAATGAACACTGAAGCTTTCTTT. The encoded protein is CASTPGQRLRSGMNTEAFF.

This chain uses TRBV2 with TRBJ2-7; perhaps TRBD2 as D (5 bases). The V gene's germline CDR1 is SNHLY and CDR2 FYNNEI. The CDR3 runs 12 residues. V was clipped by 6 bases and J by 2 bases, with 8 bases between them. CDR3 nucleotide sequence: TGTGCCAGCAGGATCGGGACCTACGAGCAGTACTTC. This translates into CASRIGTYEQYF.

This clone was seen more than once but under ten times. Because the CDR3's place on the DNA is in doubt, the DNA is left out and the CDR3 is given as listed by TCRdb. The J gene is TRBJ2-1, the V gene TRBV6-2 or TRBV6-3; the D call in the table, TRBD2, was not verified against the DNA. The CDR3 contains 16 residues when both ends are counted. Germline CDR1 and CDR2: MNHEY and SVGEGT. The CDR3 here is CASSSSSGGSYNEQFF.

This clone occurred once. V gene TRBV18 combines with J gene TRBJ2-1; D gene unclear. This CDR3 contains 16 residues. Germline CDR1 and CDR2: KGHSH and LQKENI. Trimming cost V 0 bases and J 2 bases, with 11 bases left between them. The DNA for the CDR3 is TGTGCCAGCTCACCACCTAATAGTTTAGCCTACAATGAGCAGTTCTTC. Its translation: CASSPPNSLAYNEQFF.

The J gene is TRBJ2-5, the V gene TRBV7-2, with 9 nucleotides matching TRBD1. Per germline, CDR1 SGHTA and CDR2 FQGNSA. The V and J ends lost 4 bases and 5 bases, in that order; junction bases with no gene match: 8. This CDR3 has 15 residues. The CDR3 reads CASSSGQGSWETQYF. In DNA form, the CDR3 reads TGTGCCAGCAGCTCTGGACAGGGGAGTTGGGAGACCCAGTACTTC.

This clone was observed a handful of times. The chain employs TRBV18 and TRBJ1-4; D is undetermined. Trimming cost V 6 bases and J 0 bases, with 11 bases left between them. Germline CDR1 and CDR2: KGHSH and LQKENI. The CDR3 runs to 15 residues. The chain's CDR3 is CASSPRHATNEKLFF. The CDR3 coding sequence is TGTGCCAGCTCTCCCCGACACGCAACTAATGAAAAACTGTTTTTT.

The chain links TRBV7-9 to TRBJ2-5, with 8 bases matching TRBD1. J lost 5 bases, V lost 1 base, and 6 bases had no gene match. In germline, CDR1 is SEHNR, CDR2 FQNEAQ (reference sequence). The CDR3 is 15 residues long. The CDR3 DNA reads as TGTGCCAGCAGCTTAGGGACAGGGAATGGTGAGACCCAGTACTTC. It translates to CASSLGTGNGETQYF.

The chain links TRBV28 to TRBJ1-5, with D maybe TRBD1 (6 bases). Germline V CDR1 and CDR2: MDHEN, SYDVKM. The CDR3 extends over 15 amino acids. Trimming removed 3 bases at V and 0 bases at J, with 9 bases between. This chain's CDR3 is CASSLAGVSNQPQHF. CDR3 DNA: TGTGCCAGCAGTTTGGCAGGGGTTAGCAATCAGCCCCAGCATTTT.

The chain employs TRBV11-2 and TRBJ2-3; D call uncertain. The CDR3 has 14 residues. CDR1 and CDR2 from the germline V gene are SGHAT and FQNNGV. V was shortened by 4 bases and J by 8 bases, with 16 bases between the two germline ends. CDR3 region: CASSSDTFSGTQYF. In nucleotides, the CDR3 is TGTGCCAGCAGCTCCGATACCTTTTCCGGTACGCAGTATTTT.

The rearrangement uses TRBV11-2 and TRBJ2-6; TRBD1 agrees at 8 bases. After removal of 5 bases from V and 3 bases from J, the junction contained 9 bases not matched to a gene. The germline V gene has CDR1 SGHAT and CDR2 FQNNGV. This CDR3 comprises 17 residues. The CDR3 protein is CASSPGSGGGGANVLTF. The CDR3 region has the DNA TGTGCCAGCAGCCCCGGATCAGGGGGCGGTGGGGCCAACGTCCTGACTTTC.

The chain links TRBV5-4 to TRBJ1-2; no definite D call. V was trimmed by 3 bases and J by 4 bases, leaving 19 bases between them. Germline V gene data show CDR1 as SGHNT and CDR2 as YYREEE (reference sequence). The CDR3 is 16 amino acids. CDR3 region: CASSSPKEGEGYGYTF. In nucleotides, the CDR3 is TGTGCCAGCAGCTCCCCCAAAGAGGGTGAAGGCTATGGCTACACCTTC.

V usage is TRBV2 and J usage is TRBJ1-2; 8 bases line up with TRBD1. Germline V lookup: CDR1 SNHLY, CDR2 FYNNEI. The junction had 5 bases not matched to a gene; V was cut back by 6 bases and J by 2 bases. The CDR3 spans 14 residues. The DNA of the CDR3 is TGTGCCAGCAGCGGCAGGGGGCAGAACTATGGCTACACCTTC. Translating gives CASSGRGQNYGYTF.

The chain carries TRBV25-1 and TRBJ2-3; D is perhaps TRBD2 (6 bases). With 10 bases removed from V and 0 bases from J, the gap between germline ends came to 14 bases. Germline loops: CDR1 MGHDK, CDR2 SYGVNS. This CDR3 comprises 14 residues. CDR3 loop: CATIGRFSTDTQYF. In DNA, the CDR3 is TGTGCCACTATTGGGAGGTTCAGCACAGATACGCAGTATTTT. Supplemented by reference TRBV25-1 and TRBJ2-3, the full variable domain reads EADIYQTPRYLVIGTGKKITLECSQTMGHDKMYWYQQDPGMELHLIHYSYGVNSTEKGDLSSESTVSRIRTEHFPLTLESARPSHTSQYLCATIGRFSTDTQYFGPGTRLTVL.

This chain links TRBV6-2 or TRBV6-3 with TRBJ1-2; D unclear. The CDR3 consists of 13 residues. Per germline, CDR1 MNHEY and CDR2 SVGEGT. V was cut by 0 bases and J by 4 bases, with 6 bases left in between. The CDR3 sequence is CASSYSEGYGYTF. The CDR3 region has the DNA TGTGCCAGCAGTTACTCGGAGGGCTATGGCTACACCTTC.

The chain is built from TRBV6-2 or TRBV6-3 and TRBJ1-1; D uncertain. V was shortened by 5 bases and J by 5 bases, with 15 bases between the two germline ends. Germline CDR1 reads MNHEY; CDR2 reads SVGEGT. This CDR3 is built from 14 residues. CDR3 in amino acids: CASSPRVYGTEAFF. For the CDR3, the DNA is TGTGCCAGCAGTCCCCGAGTCTACGGGACTGAAGCTTTCTTT.

The table lists this clone with a few counts. The rearrangement joins TRBV19 to TRBJ2-7; D is perhaps TRBD2 (5 bases). CDR3 length: 13 amino acids. CDR1 is LNHDA and CDR2 is SQIVND in the germline V gene (reference sequence). Deletions cut 1 base from V and 6 bases from J, with 10 bases between. CDR3: CASSIGTSREQYF. Here the CDR3 DNA reads TGTGCCAGTAGTATAGGCACTAGTCGCGAGCAGTACTTC.

V gene TRBV24-1 combines with J gene TRBJ2-7; D remains unclear. This CDR3 has 14 residues. V was clipped by 8 bases and J by 0 bases, with 13 bases between them. Germline V gives CDR1 KGHDR, CDR2 SFDVKD. This chain's CDR3 is CATKCSGASYEQYF. The CDR3 DNA is TGTGCCACCAAGTGTTCAGGCGCCTCCTACGAGCAGTACTTC.

The chain links TRBV5-1 to TRBJ2-1; a weak D match, TRBD1 (5 bases). The germline CDR1 and CDR2 sequences are SGHRS and YFSETQ. This CDR3 contains 13 residues. Between the trimmed V and J ends, which lost 2 bases and 6 bases, there was a span of 9 bases. For the CDR3, the DNA is TGCGCCAGCAGCTTACAGGTTAGCAATGAGCAGTTCTTC. Translation: CASSLQVSNEQFF.

The chain recombines TRBV5-5 with TRBJ1-5, with TRBD1 matching over 7 bases. CDR1 SGHKS and CDR2 YYEKEE come from the germline V gene (reference sequence). With 0 bases clipped from V and 4 bases from J, the junction kept 4 bases outside the gene matches. The CDR3 is 15 amino acids. CDR3 nucleotide sequence: TGTGCCAGCAGCTTGGATTGGGACAGAAATCAGCCCCAGCATTTT. Residues: CASSLDWDRNQPQHF.

The chain carries TRBV10-3 and TRBJ2-7; D gene unclear. The length of the CDR3 is 14 residues. CDR1 is ENHRY, CDR2 SYGVKD, per germline. V dropped 2 bases and J dropped 0 bases, with 8 bases sitting between them. CDR3: CAISEVTGSYEQYF. DNA for the CDR3: TGTGCCATCAGTGAGGTCACGGGCTCCTACGAGCAGTACTTC.

The genes are TRBV6-5 and TRBJ1-2; D call uncertain. CDR1 is MNHEY, CDR2 SVGAGI, per germline. Trimming pared 8 bases from V and 2 bases from J, leaving 12 bases between. There are 13 residues in the CDR3. The CDR3 DNA sequence: TGTGCCAGCGGTTCGACGGGGAACTATGGCTACACCTTC. Amino acid sequence: CASGSTGNYGYTF.